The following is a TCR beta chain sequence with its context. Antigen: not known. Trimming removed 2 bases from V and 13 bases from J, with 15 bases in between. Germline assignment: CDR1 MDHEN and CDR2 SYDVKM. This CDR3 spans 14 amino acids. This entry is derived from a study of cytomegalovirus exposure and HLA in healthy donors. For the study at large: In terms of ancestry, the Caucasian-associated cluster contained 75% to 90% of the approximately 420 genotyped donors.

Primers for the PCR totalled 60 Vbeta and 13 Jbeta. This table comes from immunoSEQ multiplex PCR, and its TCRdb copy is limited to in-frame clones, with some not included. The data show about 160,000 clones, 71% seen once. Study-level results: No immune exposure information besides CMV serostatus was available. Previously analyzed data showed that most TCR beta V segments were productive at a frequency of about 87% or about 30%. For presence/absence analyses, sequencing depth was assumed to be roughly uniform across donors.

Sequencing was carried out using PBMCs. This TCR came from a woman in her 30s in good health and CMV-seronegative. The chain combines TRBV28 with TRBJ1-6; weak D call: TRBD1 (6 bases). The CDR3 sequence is CASSLGTGRWPLHF. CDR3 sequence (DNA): TGTGCCAGCAGTTTAGGCACAGGGCGGTGGCCCCTCCACTTT.